Listed below are T cell receptor beta chains from one sample, sequenced in a study of radiotherapy plus CTLA-4 blockade in lung cancer. TCRdb's copy holds only in-frame clones and misses some; the assay was immunoSEQ multiplex PCR. The repertoire consists of about 35,000 clones, with approximately 89% occurring once and the leading ten covering about 6%. This specimen consisted of peripheral blood, obtained from a patient treated with radiotherapy plus ipilimumab. The receptors come from a human donor with non-small cell lung cancer who had stable disease on radiotherapy plus ipilimumab. Both conserved end residues are part of each CDR3. A D gene is named only where the DNA matches it firmly. A row's size may be missing; if present it is once, few, many or a size class.

.	TRBV9	TRBD1	TRBJ2-2	TGTGCCAGCAGCGTTTTGGGGCAGGGGGTCAATACCGGGGAGCTGTTTTTT	CASSVLGQGVNTGELFF
.	TRBV6-1	.	TRBJ1-1	TGTGCCAGCACCCGACAGTACATGAACACTGAAGCTTTCTTT	CASTRQYMNTEAFF
.	TRBV5-1	TRBD2	TRBJ2-3	TGCGCCAGCAGCCTCTTTGGGACTAGCAGCACAGATACGCAGTATTTT	CASSLFGTSSTDTQYF
.	TRBV19	TRBD2	TRBJ2-1	TGTGCCAGTAGCTCCCTAGCGGGACGTACCTACAATGAGCAGTTCTTC	CASSSLAGRTYNEQFF
.	TRBV11-2	.	TRBJ1-2	TGTGCCAGCAGCTTAGGGAGGGCGTATGGCTACACCTTC	CASSLGRAYGYTF
.	TRBV1	.	TRBJ2-1	TGCACCAGCAGCCGCCTGACTAGCGGGTTTTACAATGAGCAGTTCTTC	CTSSRLTSGFYNEQFF
.	TRBV5-1	TRBD1	TRBJ1-1	TGCGCCAGCAGCTTTGACCGACAGGGCACAGATGAAGCTTTCTTT	CASSFDRQGTDEAFF
.	TRBV19	TRBD1	TRBJ2-5	TGTGCCAGTAGTATGAGGGACAGGGGAGGGGAGACCCAGTACTTC	CASSMRDRGGETQYF
.	TRBV5-1	TRBD2	TRBJ2-7	TGCGCCAGCAGCTGGGGGACTAGCGGATCTTACGAGCAGTACTTC	CASSWGTSGSYEQYF
.	TRBV28	TRBD2	TRBJ2-3	TGTGCCAGCAGTTTGGGACGACTAGCGGGGGCCCCAGATACGCAGTATTTT	CASSLGRLAGAPDTQYF
few	TRBV4-3	TRBD2	TRBJ2-2	TGCGCCAGCAGCCAAGAACGGGTGCGGGGGGGCGCGCCCGGGGAGCTGTTTTTT	CASSQERVRGGAPGELFF
.	TRBV30	.	TRBJ2-1	TGTGCCTGGAGTGTACTAACGGCTGAGCAGTTCTTC	CAWSVLTAEQFF
once	TRBV30	.	TRBJ2-1	TGTGCCTGGAGTGTAGGGGCCTGGGCAAACAATGAGCAGTTCTTC	CAWSVGAWANNEQFF
.	TRBV11-2	.	TRBJ2-7	TGTGCCAGCAGCTTAGTATCCGAGCAGTACTTC	CASSLVSEQYF
.	TRBV14	.	TRBJ2-3	TGTGCCAGCAGCCAAAATTCGGGATACACAGATACGCAGTATTTT	CASSQNSGYTDTQYF
few	TRBV28	TRBD2	TRBJ2-1	TGTGCCAGCAGTTTTTTAGGGGCAGGGACTACCCAGAGGGAGCAGTTCTTC	CASSFLGAGTTQREQFF
.	TRBV7-9	.	TRBJ1-1	TGTGCCAGCAGCTTGGGGCGTGAAGCTTTCTTT	CASSLGREAFF
.	TRBV28	.	TRBJ2-7	TGTGCCAGCAGTTTAGCGGTCTACGAGCAGTACTTC	CASSLAVYEQYF
.	TRBV7-2	.	TRBJ1-2	TGTGCCAGCAGCCCGGACAAGAACTATGGCTACACCTTC	CASSPDKNYGYTF
.	TRBV28	.	TRBJ2-1	TGTGCCAGCAGTTTGGGTAGAGGCTCAGAGCAGTTCTTC	CASSLGRGSEQFF
.	TRBV9	.	TRBJ2-3	TGTGCCAGCAGCCCCGGAGTCAGCTACACAGATACGCAGTATTTT	CASSPGVSYTDTQYF
.	TRBV4-1	TRBD1	TRBJ1-2	TGCGCCAGCAGCCAACCTTACTCAGGGGGCGCGGAAGGCTACACCTTC	CASSQPYSGGAEGYTF
.	TRBV18	.	TRBJ1-2	TGTGCCAGCTCACCATCCCCCAGGGGAGAGGGCTACACCTTC	CASSPSPRGEGYTF
.	TRBV28	TRBD1	TRBJ1-5	TGTGCCAGCAGGCGACAGGGGGAACCCCAGCATTTT	CASRRQGEPQHF
.	TRBV5-4	.	TRBJ2-2	TGTGCCAGCAGTTCTAGGGAGTGGATTTCCGGGGAGCTGTTTTTT	CASSSREWISGELFF
.	TRBV28	TRBD2	TRBJ2-2	TGTGCCAGCGTTGATGGCGGGAGGGTTAAGGAGCTGTTTTTT	CASVDGGRVKELFF
.	TRBV19	.	TRBJ1-1	TGTGCCTCGAGGACCGCGACAGAGAACACTGAAGCTTTCTTT	CASRTATENTEAFF
few	TRBV2	TRBD1	TRBJ2-1	TGTGCCAGCTCACGGGACAGGGCCTACAATGAGCAGTTCTTC	CASSRDRAYNEQFF
.	TRBV5-1	.	TRBJ2-5	TGCGCCAGCAGCTTGATAGGAATAGCGTCGTACCAAGAGACCCAGTACTTC	CASSLIGIASYQETQYF
.	TRBV2	TRBD2	TRBJ2-7	TGTGCCAGCAGACCGGGACTAGCGTACGAGCAGTACTTC	CASRPGLAYEQYF
.	TRBV18	TRBD1	TRBJ2-7	TGTGCCAGCTCAGCCGGGACAGGCTACGAGCAGTACTTC	CASSAGTGYEQYF
.	TRBV28	TRBD1	TRBJ1-5	TGTGCCAGCAGAGTAAGACAGGGTTCCCAGCCCCAGCATTTT	CASRVRQGSQPQHF
.	TRBV7-2	.	TRBJ1-4	TGTGCCAGCAGCTTGACAGTCGGAACTAATGAAAAACTGTTTTTT	CASSLTVGTNEKLFF
.	TRBV11-2	.	TRBJ2-7	TGTGCCAGCAGCTTAGTGGGCATGGGCGAGCAGTACTTC	CASSLVGMGEQYF
.	TRBV9	TRBD2	TRBJ2-1	TGTGCCAGCAGCCCAAGAACTAGCGGGGGTAACAATGAGCAGTTCTTC	CASSPRTSGGNNEQFF
.	TRBV10-3	.	TRBJ2-7	TGTGCCATCAGTGAAGCAGGGAACCCCTACGAGCAGTACTTC	CAISEAGNPYEQYF
.	TRBV27	TRBD1	TRBJ2-2	TGTGCCAGCAGTGGACAGGGCGCTAACACCGGGGAGCTGTTTTTT	CASSGQGANTGELFF
.	TRBV19	TRBD1	TRBJ2-1	TGTGCCAGTAGTCAGGGGGCAGGGGAGCAGCTCTTC	CASSQGAGEQLF
.	TRBV5-1	.	TRBJ2-7	TGCGCCAGCAGCCCTGGGGCGGCTAAGAGCTCCTACGAGCAGTACTTC	CASSPGAAKSSYEQYF
.	TRBV28	.	TRBJ1-2	TGTGCCAGCAGTTTAGAAGGGAGCTATGGCTACACCTTC	CASSLEGSYGYTF
.	TRBV5-1	TRBD2	TRBJ2-1	TGCGCCAGCAGCCTACTAGCGGCGAACGTCAACAATGAGCAGTTCTTC	CASSLLAANVNNEQFF
.	TRBV5-4	.	TRBJ1-1	TGTGCCAGCAGCTTGGTGGAGGGAATAACTGAAGCTTTCTTT	CASSLVEGITEAFF
.	TRBV25-1	.	TRBJ2-5	TGTGCCAGCAGTGATTGGGCTGGCAAGACCCAGTACTTC	CASSDWAGKTQYF
.	TRBV28	TRBD1	TRBJ1-1	TGTGCCAGCAAACTGGACAGGGAAGCTTTCTTT	CASKLDREAFF
.	TRBV5-5	TRBD2	TRBJ2-3	TGTGCCAGCAGGTTACTAGCGGGAGTCGGCACAGATACGCAGTATTTT	CASRLLAGVGTDTQYF
once	TRBV11-3	.	TRBJ1-1	TGTGCCAGCAGCCGCGGTGATACGGACACTGAAGCTTTCTTT	CASSRGDTDTEAFF